This T cell receptor beta chain was found in a study of T cells expressing NK-cell markers. TCRdb processed the 5' RACE reads again and assigns one entry to each CDR3 protein, with no DNA. The sample table includes almost 450,000 distinct CDR3 sequences. The germline V gene has CDR1 SGHTA and CDR2 FQGNSA. This CDR3 has 15 amino acids. Study-wide results and limits: Researchers report these clonotypes also headed the CD3+CD56-NKG2C+ fraction in several donors.

Note on this clonotype: Its specificity is not known.

Sequenced material: blood T cells: a sorted CD56 or NKG2C T cell subset, CD4+ or CD8+ T cells, or bulk PBMC T cells (not recorded which). This receptor was identified in a woman between 18 and 70 years old in good health. This rearrangement joins TRBV7-2 to TRBJ2-7; TCRdb selects TRBD2, and the lack of DNA leaves this call unchecked. The CDR3 sequence: CASSRTSGGDYEQYF.